The 30 T cell receptor beta chains below were found in one sample sequenced in a study of cytomegalovirus exposure and HLA in healthy donors. PCR amplification relied on 60 Vbeta primers (plus 13 Jbeta primers). The repertoire was sequenced with immunoSEQ multiplex PCR; TCRdb's copy has only in-frame clones and lacks some. The repertoire holds under 150,000 clones, with about 78% as singletons. The sequencing sample was made of PBMCs. These receptors came from a man aged 50 to 60 in good health and CMV-seropositive.

The chain is built from TRBV5-1 and TRBJ1-3, with 7 bases lining up with TRBD1. Unmatched junction bases numbered 8, after V lost 4 bases and J lost 1 base. CDR3 size: 16 residues. Per the germline V gene, CDR1 is SGHRS and CDR2 is YFSETQ. CDR3 protein: CASSPRQGVSGNTIYF. The DNA of the CDR3 is TGCGCCAGCAGCCCCAGACAGGGCGTTTCTGGAAACACCATATATTTT. Together with reference TRBV5-1 and TRBJ1-3, the CDR3 gives the full variable domain: KAGVTQTPRYLIKTRGQQVTLSCSPISGHRSVSWYQQTPGQGLQFLFEYFSETQRNKGNFPGRFSGRQFSNSRSEMNVSTLELGDSALYLCASSPRQGVSGNTIYFGEGSWLTVV.

The rearrangement joins TRBV2 to TRBJ1-5; a possible D gene is TRBD1 (6 bases). Germline CDR1 reads SNHLY; CDR2 reads FYNNEI. V shed 7 bases and J shed 9 bases, with 22 bases lying between them. The CDR3 runs 15 residues. The CDR3 region is CASMGGQVRSRPQHF. CDR3 nucleotide sequence: TGTGCCAGCATGGGGGGGCAAGTTCGGAGTCGGCCCCAGCATTTT.

The rearrangement joins TRBV7-9 to TRBJ2-7; 11 bases are shared with TRBD1. This CDR3 contains 15 residues. V gave up 3 bases and J gave up 4 bases; unmatched junction bases: 5. CDR1 SEHNR and CDR2 FQNEAQ come from the germline V gene (reference sequence). CDR3 DNA sequence: TGTGCCAGCAGCTTCCGGGACAGGGGGTTTTACGAGCAGTACTTC. The encoded protein is CASSFRDRGFYEQYF. Using reference TRBV7-9 and TRBJ2-7 for the parts outside the CDR3, the full variable domain is DTGVSQNPRHKITKRGQNVTFRCDPISEHNRLYWYRQTLGQGPEFLTYFQNEAQLEKSRLLSDRFSAERPKGSFSTLEIQRTEQGDSAMYLCASSFRDRGFYEQYFGPGTRLTVT.

The DNA for the CDR3 is TGTGCCAGCAGTCTTATTCCAGATACGCAGTATTTT. Translated: CASSLIPDTQYF. The chain carries TRBV2 and TRBJ2-3; D not certain. With 5 bases removed from V and 4 bases from J, the gap between germline ends came to 7 bases. Germline CDR1 is SNHLY and CDR2 is FYNNEI. The CDR3 is 12 amino acids.

The CDR3 reads CASSRDRGVTEAFF. The CDR3 DNA is TGCGCCAGCAGCCGGGACAGGGGGGTCACTGAAGCTTTCTTT. V usage is TRBV5-1 and J usage is TRBJ1-1; TRBD1 agrees at 11 bases. The CDR3 runs to 14 residues. J gave up 4 bases and V 4 bases, and 3 bases lay outside the gene matches. Germline V gene data show CDR1 as SGHRS and CDR2 as YFSETQ.

This chain links TRBV5-8 with TRBJ1-2, with TRBD1 matching over 8 bases. The CDR3 has 14 amino acids. Looked up from germline, CDR1 is SGHTS and CDR2 is YDEGEE. The trim removed 0 bases at V and 3 bases at J, leaving 1 base unmatched. CDR3 nucleotides: TGTGCCAGCAGCTTGGGACAGGGGCACTATGGCTACACCTTC. Translating it yields CASSLGQGHYGYTF.

The rearrangement links TRBV5-4 to TRBJ1-6; maybe TRBD1 (6 bases). Trimming removed 0 bases at V and 6 bases at J, with 13 bases between. The CDR3 length is 16 residues. Germline V lookup: CDR1 SGHNT, CDR2 YYREEE (reference sequence). This CDR3 reads CASSLGGQRRNSPLHF. CDR3 sequence (DNA): TGTGCCAGCAGCTTGGGGGGGCAGAGGCGTAATTCACCCCTCCACTTT.

The chain joins TRBV5-1 to TRBJ1-2; a possible D gene is TRBD1 (5 bases). The V gene's germline CDR1 is SGHRS and CDR2 YFSETQ. The germline V and J ends were trimmed by 0 bases and 5 bases, with 14 bases remaining between them. The CDR3 is 15 residues long. The CDR3 bases are TGCGCCAGCAGCTTGGCTCGCGGGGGACCTTATGGCTACACCTTC. It is translated as CASSLARGGPYGYTF.

In its sample, this clone was seen a few times. The chain uses TRBV29-1 and TRBJ1-3; 7 bases are a match to TRBD1. CDR1 is SQVTM and CDR2 is ANQGSEA in the germline V gene. CDR3 length: 14 amino acids. Unmatched junction bases numbered 9, after V lost 7 bases and J lost 3 bases. CDR3 nucleotides: TGCAGCGCTGGGGACAGCCGCCGTGGAAACACCATATATTTT. This gives the protein CSAGDSRRGNTIYF.

This chain links TRBV5-4 with TRBJ2-6; maybe TRBD1 (5 bases). Germline V CDR1 and CDR2: SGHNT, YYREEE (reference sequence). The CDR3 length is 16 residues. Trimming shortened V by 1 base and J by 4 bases, and 12 bases separated the two germline ends. The DNA of the CDR3 is TGTGCCAGCAGCTTGTACCAGGGTTCAGGGGCCAACGTCCTGACTTTC. Protein product: CASSLYQGSGANVLTF.

This clone occurred a few times. The rearrangement joins TRBV28 to TRBJ1-6, with D maybe TRBD1 (6 bases). The CDR3 covers 15 residues. Trimming stripped 9 bases from V and 17 bases from J, with 29 bases between. Germline CDR1 is MDHEN and CDR2 is SYDVKM. The CDR3 bases are TGTGCCAGTTTAGGGGGAGACAGTTATTCGAGACCGGTCCACTTT. It encodes CASLGGDSYSRPVHF.

Remarks on this clone: The junction shows a germline mismatch at one end, possibly a read error. This sample also contains other DNA sequences that code for the same CDR3. The V gene is TRBV6-5, the J gene TRBJ1-1, with D unclear. This CDR3 spans 16 amino acids. Germline V gene data show CDR1 as MNHEY and CDR2 as SVGAGI. This CDR3 is CASSYSTTRMNTEAFF. The CDR3 region has the DNA TGTGCCAGCAGTTACTCGACGACACGGATGAACACTGAGGCTTTCTTT.

This clone was seen a few times. The J gene is TRBJ2-5, the V gene TRBV18; a weak D match, TRBD1 (5 bases). The V end was cut by 8 bases, the J end by 4 bases, with 14 bases between. The CDR3 covers 13 residues. Per the germline V gene, CDR1 is KGHSH and CDR2 is LQKENI. The CDR3 here is CASGQGRSETQYF. CDR3 DNA sequence: TGTGCCAGCGGCCAGGGTCGGTCAGAGACCCAGTACTTC.

The V call is TRBV28, the J call TRBJ2-3; 8 bases match TRBD1. Germline-derived CDR1 and CDR2 are MDHEN and SYDVKM. V trimming: 6 bases; J trimming: 0 bases; junction bases outside the gene matches: 11. The CDR3 extends over 17 amino acids. The CDR3 nucleotides are TGTGCCAGCAGAATGACAGGGGCACTGTCTAGCACAGATACGCAGTATTTT. Translated, it gives CASRMTGALSSTDTQYF. Supplemented by reference TRBV28 and TRBJ2-3, the full variable domain reads DVKVTQSSRYLVKRTGEKVFLECVQDMDHENMFWYRQDPGLGLRLIYFSYDVKMKEKGDIPEGYSVSREKKERFSLILESASTNQTSMYLCASRMTGALSSTDTQYFGPGTRLTVL.

This chain connects TRBV19 to TRBJ2-7; 14 nucleotides match TRBD2. Germline CDR1 is LNHDA and CDR2 is SQIVND (reference sequence). V shed 4 bases, J shed 1 base, and the junction held 15 bases outside the gene matches. The CDR3 is 20 residues long. In DNA form, the CDR3 reads TGTGCCAGTAGTAGAGGCCCGGGACTAGCGGGAGTCCCCAGTTCCTACGAGCAGTACTTC. This gives the protein CASSRGPGLAGVPSSYEQYF.

This clone was seen a few times. The V gene is TRBV2, the J gene TRBJ2-1; 9 positions match TRBD2. The CDR3 consists of 18 residues. V shed 0 bases and J 6 bases; nucleotides not matched to a gene: 12. From germline, CDR1 is SNHLY and CDR2 FYNNEI. The CDR3 is CASSEAGRGGASANEQFF. DNA of the CDR3: TGTGCCAGCAGTGAAGCGGGGCGGGGGGGCGCTTCGGCCAATGAGCAGTTCTTC.

This clone was observed a single time. This chain connects TRBV27 to TRBJ1-5; no reliable D call. Germline loops: CDR1 MNHEY, CDR2 SMNVEV (reference sequence). V was cut by 5 bases and J by 0 bases, with 17 bases left in between. The CDR3 has 17 residues. The CDR3 nucleotides are TGTGCCAGCAGTCGGAGGGCACCACCGTTTAGCAATCAGCCCCAGCATTTT. Translated, it gives CASSRRAPPFSNQPQHF.

V gene TRBV11-3 combines with J gene TRBJ2-5, with 9 bases that match TRBD2. V lost 6 bases to trimming and J lost 4 bases; unmatched junction nucleotides: 9. Germline V lookup: CDR1 SGHNT, CDR2 YENEEA. The CDR3 length is 15 residues. The CDR3 nucleotides are TGTGCCAGCAGTCCACCCTTAGCGGGAGCAGAGACCCAGTACTTC. It codes for CASSPPLAGAETQYF.

This clone was picked up a small number of times. Being one base from a much bigger clone, this may be a read error. The chain uses TRBV4-2 and TRBJ1-1; D possibly corresponds to TRBD1 (6 bases). The CDR3 sequence is 15 residues long. CDR1 is LGHNA and CDR2 is YNFKEQ in the germline V gene. Deletions cut 2 bases from V and 5 bases from J, with 15 bases between. The CDR3 region is CASSQIEGEATEAFF. The CDR3 nucleotides are TGTGCCAGCAGCCAAATTGAGGGGGAAGCGACTGAAGCTTTCTTT.

The CDR3 DNA is TGTGCCAGCAGCTTTGGGACAGTTGGAAACACCATATATTTT. Its protein product is CASSFGTVGNTIYF. J is TRBJ1-3 and V is TRBV7-2; 7 bases align to TRBD1. With V trimmed by 3 bases and J by 3 bases, 2 bases remained unmatched. This CDR3 is built from 14 residues. CDR1 and CDR2 from the germline V gene are SGHTA and FQGNSA.

The rearrangement uses TRBV19 and TRBJ1-1; TRBD1 agrees at 9 bases. The CDR3 is made up of 14 amino acids. J was trimmed by 6 bases and V by 7 bases; bases with no gene match: 9. From germline, CDR1 is LNHDA and CDR2 SQIVND (reference sequence). CDR3 coding DNA: TGTGCCAGTACCACACAGGGGGCCGGACCTGAAGCTTTCTTT. This translates into CASTTQGAGPEAFF.

V is TRBV5-6 and J is TRBJ2-1, with 10 bases identical to TRBD1. The CDR3 runs 18 residues. Germline lookup yields CDR1 SGHDT and CDR2 YYEEEE. The trim removed 5 bases at V and 8 bases at J, leaving 19 bases unmatched. The CDR3 region has the DNA TGTGCCAGCAGATTCTCCGGGACAGGGGTTTTTTCAGCCGATGAGCAGTTCTTC. Translating it yields CASRFSGTGVFSADEQFF.

Only a few counts were recorded for this clone. The same CDR3 arises from other DNA sequences in this sample as well. The chain recombines TRBV6-1 with TRBJ1-2; TRBD1 matches at 9 bases. V lost 6 bases and J lost 2; bases outside the gene matches: 7. The germline V gene encodes CDR1 MNHNS and CDR2 SASEGT. CDR3 length equals 15 residues. CDR3 DNA sequence: TGTGCCAGCAGGGGGGGACAGGGAACAAACTATGGCTACACCTTC. Its protein is CASRGGQGTNYGYTF.

With regard to this clone: One end of the junction is discordant with germline, which a read error may explain. The chain joins TRBV6-6 to TRBJ1-1, with 9 bases identical to TRBD1. The CDR3 sequence is 12 residues long. Per germline, CDR1 MNHNY and CDR2 SVGAGI (reference sequence). The CDR3 loop reads CASSYSTGQGSF. CDR3 sequence (DNA): TGTGCCAGCAGTTACTCGACGGGACAGGGATCCTTT.

This clone was found a few times. The CDR3 spells CASSPTVSGEQYF. The CDR3 DNA follows: TGTGCCAGCTCACCTACCGTTAGCGGCGAGCAGTACTTC. The rearrangement links TRBV18 to TRBJ2-7; a weak D match, TRBD2 (6 bases). Trimming pared 3 bases from V and 6 bases from J, leaving 12 bases between. This CDR3 has 13 amino acids. Germline lookup yields CDR1 KGHSH and CDR2 LQKENI. Full variable domain (rest looked up from reference TRBV18 and TRBJ2-7): NAGVMQNPRHLVRRRGQEARLRCSPMKGHSHVYWYRQLPEEGLKFMVYLQKENIIDESGMPKERFSAEFPKEGPSILRIQQVVRGDSAAYFCASSPTVSGEQYFGPGTRLTVT.

The sample holds many counts of this clone. The chain couples TRBV2 to TRBJ1-6; D gene ambiguous. Germline V lookup: CDR1 SNHLY, CDR2 FYNNEI. There are 15 residues in the CDR3. The germline V and J ends were trimmed by 8 bases and 0 bases, with 11 bases remaining between them. The DNA for the CDR3 is TGTGCCAGCGCCTTGGAGGACTCCTATAATTCACCCCTCCACTTT. This translates into CASALEDSYNSPLHF. Using reference TRBV2 and TRBJ1-6 for the parts outside the CDR3, the full variable domain is EPEVTQTPSHQVTQMGQEVILRCVPISNHLYFYWYRQILGQKVEFLVSFYNNEISEKSEIFDDQFSVERPDGSNFTLKIRSTKLEDSAMYFCASALEDSYNSPLHFGNGTRLTVT.

The genes are TRBV4-1 and TRBJ1-1, with TRBD1 identical over 10 bases. Germline CDR1 is MGHRA and CDR2 is YSYEKL. Trimming at V came to 3 bases and at J to 5 bases, leaving 6 bases not matched to a gene. This CDR3 has 15 amino acids. As DNA, the CDR3 is TGCGCCAGCAGCCAGAGGGACAGGGGTAATACTGAAGCTTTCTTT. Translation: CASSQRDRGNTEAFF.

The rearrangement uses TRBV4-1 and TRBJ2-1; tentatively, D is TRBD1 (6 bases). Germline assignment: CDR1 MGHRA and CDR2 YSYEKL. This CDR3 contains 16 residues. Trimming removed 1 base from V and 7 bases from J, with 17 bases in between. The CDR3 region has the DNA TGCGCCAGCAGCCAAGTAAGCCTGTTAGGGGGTAATGAGCAGTTCTTC. Amino acid sequence: CASSQVSLLGGNEQFF.

The J gene is TRBJ1-2, the V gene TRBV27, with 9 bases fitting TRBD1. Germline lookup yields CDR1 MNHEY and CDR2 SMNVEV (reference sequence). The CDR3 is 13 residues long. Trimming cost V 3 bases and J 8 bases; bases outside gene matches: 4. The CDR3 loop is CASSFGTGYGYTF. In DNA form, the CDR3 reads TGTGCCAGCAGTTTTGGGACAGGGTACGGCTACACCTTC.

The chain carries TRBV9 and TRBJ2-1; 7 nucleotides agree with TRBD2. The germline gives CDR1 SGDLS, CDR2 YYNGEE. V shed 0 bases, J shed 5 bases, and the junction held 5 bases outside the gene matches. CDR3 length equals 15 residues. CDR3: CASSVGLAGDNEQFF. The CDR3 bases are TGTGCCAGCAGCGTAGGGTTGGCGGGGGACAATGAGCAGTTCTTC.